One and the same sample provided the 14 T cell receptor beta chains below, sequenced in a study of shared clonotypes between healthy human individuals. Naive CD8 cells comprised CD45RO-negative, CCR7-positively selected cells, excluding terminally differentiated effector memory CD45RA+ cells. This table comes from immunoSEQ multiplex PCR, and its TCRdb copy is limited to in-frame clones, with some not included. Of about 2.1 million clones listed, 93% are singletons. Material for sequencing was naive CD8+ T cells from PBMCs. These receptors all come from a man younger than 35 in good health. Some clones in this sample may be carry-over from other donors' samples.

The V and J genes are TRBV5-1 and TRBJ1-2; no definite D call. The ends were cut back, 7 bases at V and 6 bases at J, with 19 bases in the middle. The CDR3 is made up of 14 amino acids. Germline assignment: CDR1 SGHRS and CDR2 YFSETQ. The CDR3 sequence is CASCPFAGNHGYTF. The CDR3, as DNA: TGCGCCAGCTGTCCCTTTGCCGGGAATCATGGCTACACCTTC.

On this clone itself: Other DNA sequences in this sample translate to the same CDR3. The rearrangement links TRBV30 to TRBJ2-7; D possibly corresponds to TRBD2 (6 bases). Looked up from germline, CDR1 is GTSNPN and CDR2 is SVGIG (reference sequence). Trimming took off 2 bases at V and 4 bases at J, with 12 bases between the two ends. This CDR3 spans 13 amino acids. As DNA, the CDR3 is TGTGCCTGGAGTTGGGCAGGAGGGTACGAGCAGTACTTC. As protein: CAWSWAGGYEQYF.

The rearrangement uses TRBV5-4 and TRBJ2-7; 13 bases map to TRBD2. The CDR3 contains 16 residues. Germline CDR1 reads SGHNT; CDR2 reads YYREEE (reference sequence). The junction had 8 bases not matched to a gene; V was cut back by 4 bases and J by 4 bases. The CDR3 region has the DNA TGTGCCAGCAGCGGCAGGACTAGCGGGAGCCGTTACGAGCAGTACTTC. Its protein is CASSGRTSGSRYEQYF.

A word on this clone: Just one base apart from a much larger clone, this may be a read error. The chain couples TRBV6-5 to TRBJ2-7, with unresolved D. Trimming cost V 5 bases and J 2 bases, with 1 base left between them. Germline V CDR1 and CDR2: MNHEY, SVGAGI. The CDR3 has 10 amino acids. In DNA, the CDR3 is TGTGCCAGCAGTCCCTACGAGCAGTACTTC. Its translation is CASSPYEQYF.

The table lists this clone with a few counts. V and J are TRBV6-1 and TRBJ1-1; D is ambiguous. V lost 5 bases and J 4 bases, leaving 11 bases between the germline ends. Germline-derived CDR1 and CDR2 are MNHNS and SASEGT. The CDR3 spans 13 residues. The CDR3 nucleotides are TGTGCCAGCAGTCCCCGCGGTGCCACTGAAGCTTTCTTT. Its translation is CASSPRGATEAFF.

The chain employs TRBV5-1 and TRBJ1-2; 9 nucleotides line up with TRBD1. Germline V gives CDR1 SGHRS, CDR2 YFSETQ. The CDR3 loop spans 22 amino acids. J lost 4 bases, V lost 3 bases, and 28 bases had no gene match. In nucleotides, the CDR3 is TGCGCCAGCAGCTCCCGGGACAGGGATCGAGAGGCTGGCCAAACCAGACTCTATGGCTACACCTTC. Protein: CASSSRDRDREAGQTRLYGYTF.

This clone was observed a single time. V usage is TRBV9 and J usage is TRBJ2-2; D might be TRBD1 (6 bases). Trimming took 0 bases from V and 4 from J, leaving 10 bases between them. CDR1 and CDR2 (germline): SGDLS, YYNGEE. This CDR3 has 15 residues. CDR3 sequence reads: CASSVVEGGTGELFF. CDR3 bases: TGTGCCAGCAGCGTAGTTGAAGGGGGCACCGGGGAGCTGTTTTTT.

V gene TRBV9 combines with J gene TRBJ2-2; D is ambiguous. Germline V gene data show CDR1 as SGDLS and CDR2 as YYNGEE. CDR3 size: 16 residues. The ends were cut back, 0 bases at V and 1 base at J, with 10 bases in the middle. Here the CDR3 reads CASSVEGSLNTGELFF. CDR3 DNA sequence: TGTGCCAGCAGCGTAGAAGGTAGCTTGAACACCGGGGAGCTGTTTTTT.

Note on this clone: Other nucleotide sequences from this sample produce the same CDR3. The chain uses TRBV2 and TRBJ1-1, with unresolved D. Between the trimmed V and J ends, which lost 0 bases and 0 bases, there was a span of 11 bases. The CDR3 runs 16 residues. The germline V gene encodes CDR1 SNHLY and CDR2 FYNNEI. CDR3 region: CASSEALEGLNTEAFF. In DNA form, the CDR3 reads TGTGCCAGCAGTGAAGCGCTTGAGGGTCTGAACACTGAAGCTTTCTTT.

In this sample, this clone turned up once. V and J are TRBV6-1 and TRBJ1-2; 11 positions match TRBD1. Trimming removed 2 bases from V and 7 bases from J; junction bases left unmatched: 9. The CDR3 contains 16 residues. Germline V lookup: CDR1 MNHNS, CDR2 SASEGT. DNA of the CDR3: TGTGCCAGCAGTGAACCCGGGACAGGGGGAATTGGTGGCTACACCTTC. This encodes CASSEPGTGGIGGYTF.

This clone was seen more than once but under ten times. The gene calls are TRBV30 and TRBJ2-2; D gene uncertain. V was clipped by 0 bases and J by 1 base, with 9 bases between them. CDR1 is GTSNPN, CDR2 SVGIG, per germline (reference sequence). The CDR3 totals 15 residues. The CDR3, as DNA: TGTGCCTGGAGTGTACTTACGCTGAACACCGGGGAGCTGTTTTTT. Protein product: CAWSVLTLNTGELFF.

The J gene is TRBJ1-5, the V gene TRBV5-8; tentative D call: TRBD1 (6 bases). This CDR3 region has 16 residues. The ends were cut back, 4 bases at V and 9 bases at J, with 23 bases in the middle. CDR1 is SGHTS and CDR2 is YDEGEE in the germline V gene. This chain's CDR3 is CASSGTGYPSEMPQHF. In DNA, the CDR3 is TGTGCCAGCAGCGGTACAGGGTACCCCTCGGAAATGCCCCAGCATTTT.

The chain is built from TRBV27 and TRBJ2-3, with D possibly being TRBD2 (5 bases). This CDR3 is 18 amino acids long. Looked up from germline, CDR1 is MNHEY and CDR2 is SMNVEV (reference sequence). Trimming took 3 bases from V and 1 from J, leaving 20 bases between them. The CDR3 DNA reads TGTGCCAGCAGTTTTATCTCGGACCCCGTCGGGGGCACAGATACGCAGTATTTT. It is translated as CASSFISDPVGGTDTQYF.

The chain uses TRBV27 and TRBJ2-7, with 8 nucleotides matching TRBD2. The germline gives CDR1 MNHEY, CDR2 SMNVEV (reference sequence). The CDR3 is made up of 18 amino acids. J lost 5 bases, V lost 3 bases, and 18 bases had no gene match. CDR3 protein: CASSFLSMGGRTIDEQYF. DNA for the CDR3: TGTGCCAGCAGTTTCCTCTCGATGGGCGGGAGGACTATCGACGAGCAGTACTTC.